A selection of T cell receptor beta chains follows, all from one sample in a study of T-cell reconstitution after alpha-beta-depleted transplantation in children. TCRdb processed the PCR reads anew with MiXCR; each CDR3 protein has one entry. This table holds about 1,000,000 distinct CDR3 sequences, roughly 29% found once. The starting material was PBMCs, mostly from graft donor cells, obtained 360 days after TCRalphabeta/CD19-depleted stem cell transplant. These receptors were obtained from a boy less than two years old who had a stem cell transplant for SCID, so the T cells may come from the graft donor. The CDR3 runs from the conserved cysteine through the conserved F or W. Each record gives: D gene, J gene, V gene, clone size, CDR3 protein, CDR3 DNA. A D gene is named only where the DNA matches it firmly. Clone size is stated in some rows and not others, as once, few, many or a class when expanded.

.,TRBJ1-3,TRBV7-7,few,CASSLKAGPGNTIYF,TGTGCCAGCAGCTTAAAGGCAGGGCCTGGAAACACCATATATTTT
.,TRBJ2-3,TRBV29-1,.,CSVAPGGTDTQYF,TGCAGCGTCGCCCCGGGGGGCACAGATACGCAGTATTTT
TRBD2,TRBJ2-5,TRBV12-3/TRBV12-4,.,CASSLRAGARSETQYF,TGTGCCAGCAGTTTAAGAGCGGGGGCTCGATCAGAGACCCAGTACTTC
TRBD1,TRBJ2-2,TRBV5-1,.,CASSQTGGNTGELFF,TGCGCCAGCAGCCAGACAGGGGGGAACACCGGGGAGCTGTTTTTT
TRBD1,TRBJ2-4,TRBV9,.,CASSVWQRDRVKNIQYF,TGTGCCAGCAGCGTATGGCAGAGAGACAGGGTGAAAAACATTCAGTACTTC
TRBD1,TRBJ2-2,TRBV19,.,CATYRGRNTGELFF,TGTGCCACATACAGGGGAAGGAACACCGGGGAGCTGTTTTTT
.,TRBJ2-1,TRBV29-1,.,CSVSAAYNEQFF,TGCAGCGTTAGTGCAGCCTACAATGAGCAGTTCTTC
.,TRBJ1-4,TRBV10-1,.,CASSAADSETEKLFF,TGCGCCAGCAGTGCCGCGGACAGTGAAACTGAAAAACTGTTTTTT
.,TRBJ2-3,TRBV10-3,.,CAIKLGAYSTDTQYF,TGTGCCATCAAACTCGGCGCCTACAGCACAGATACGCAGTATTTT
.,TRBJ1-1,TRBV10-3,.,CAIRPQTGGEAFF,TGTGCCATCAGACCCCAGACAGGCGGAGAAGCTTTCTTT
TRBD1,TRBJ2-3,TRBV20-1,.,CSARGTPEGALSTDTQYF,TGCAGTGCTAGAGGAACTCCCGAGGGGGCCCTTAGCACAGATACGCAGTATTTT
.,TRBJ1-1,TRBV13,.,CALSGMNTEAFF,TGTGCCCTCAGCGGGATGAACACTGAAGCTTTCTTT
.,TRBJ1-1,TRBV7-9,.,CASSSQGGYTEAFF,TGTGCCAGCAGCTCCCAGGGAGGGTACACTGAAGCTTTCTTT
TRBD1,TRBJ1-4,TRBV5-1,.,CASSPGTGRVREKLFF,TGCGCCAGCAGCCCTGGGACAGGCCGTGTTCGTGAAAAACTGTTTTTT
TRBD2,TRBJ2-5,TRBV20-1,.,CSPIAGGRGETQYF,TGCAGTCCGATAGCGGGGGGGCGAGGAGAGACCCAGTACTTC
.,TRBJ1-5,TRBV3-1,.,CASSQGTVRPQHF,TGTGCCAGCAGCCAAGGGACGGTGAGGCCCCAGCATTTT
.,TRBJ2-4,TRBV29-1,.,CSVRVYKNIQYF,TGCAGCGTCAGGGTTTACAAAAACATTCAGTACTTC
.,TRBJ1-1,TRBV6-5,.,CASSYGGGSTEAFF,TGTGCCAGCAGTTACGGAGGGGGGTCCACTGAAGCTTTCTTT
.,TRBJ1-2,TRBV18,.,CASSGPGTFNAF,TGTGCCAGCTCAGGCCCCGGGACATTTAACGCTTTC
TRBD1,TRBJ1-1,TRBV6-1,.,CASSAVGTGRTEAFF,TGTGCCAGCAGTGCAGTTGGGACAGGGAGGACTGAAGCTTTCTTT
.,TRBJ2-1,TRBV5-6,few,CASSFQWETTHSNNEQFF,TGTGCCAGCAGCTTCCAGTGGGAGACGACCCATTCGAACAATGAGCAGTTCTTC
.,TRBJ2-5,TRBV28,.,CASTRGGNQETQYF,TGTGCCAGCACCCGAGGGGGGAACCAAGAGACCCAGTACTTC
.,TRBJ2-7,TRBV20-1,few,CSASALPGSYEQYF,TGCAGTGCTAGTGCCCTCCCGGGATCCTACGAGCAGTACTTC
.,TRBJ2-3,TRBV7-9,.,CASSLTLTADTQYF,TGTGCCAGCAGCTTAACCTTGACAGCCGATACGCAGTATTTT
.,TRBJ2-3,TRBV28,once,CATSFLRQGRGDTQYF,TGTGCCACCTCCTTCCTGAGACAGGGGAGGGGAGATACGCAGTATTTT
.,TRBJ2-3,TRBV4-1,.,CASSQVLSLSTDTQYF,TGCGCCAGCAGCCAAGTCCTTTCACTCAGCACAGATACGCAGTATTTT
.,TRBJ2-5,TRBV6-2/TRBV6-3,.,CASSYRWGSEETQYF,TGTGCCAGCAGTTATAGGTGGGGCAGCGAAGAGACCCAGTACTTC
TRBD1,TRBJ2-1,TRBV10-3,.,CATSGTENIYNEQFF,TGTGCCACTTCCGGGACAGAGAATATCTACAATGAGCAGTTCTTC